Included here is one T cell receptor (beta chain) sequence, with context. This clonotype came up a few times. Its antigen has not been determined. Qualities for individual bases were not recorded, and no much larger clone is one base off. This sample stems from a study of blood T cells in healthy people across ages (dated by TCRdb to between 2014 and 2016). Some background on the complete study: In model experiments, template switching captured roughly one uniquely barcoded TCR beta cDNA molecule for every two T cells. Age-related changes in TCR beta repertoire diversity were measured in the study by deep sequencing normalized with unique cDNA molecular identifiers. The donors were divided into four age groups: young (average approximately 15 years), middle-aged (approximately 42), aged (roughly 66) and long-lived (roughly 88). Using the same blood draw, the study looked at two additional independent replicas of 1 million unique cDNA reads for two donors, one aged 18 to 29 and the other aged 80 or older. Results and caveats for the whole study, not just this receptor: Observed TCR beta diversity correlated strongly with the percentage of naive T cells measured by flow cytometry. Bulk unsorted PBMC profiling prevented conclusive comparison of naive and antigen-experienced compartments. Compared with the aged group, more naive CD4+ T cells, fewer expanded clones and increased TCR diversity were shown by the long-lived group, suggesting age selection. Observed TCR beta diversity per million T cells fell roughly linearly with age, and a significant reduction was already apparent by age roughly 40. The CMV infection status of donors was not known, potentially confounding age-related changes in expanded clonotypes. Total diversity estimates from one million sequenced T cells were considered lower bounds and underestimates.

Library preparation was by 5' RACE. Sequenced on an Illumina HiSeq 2500. A second PCR of roughly 7 to 11 cycles was performed with a sample-barcoded 5' primer and a J-beta primer mix. A unique molecular identifier was introduced onto each TCR beta cDNA molecule by a template-switch 5' adaptor carrying 12 random nucleotides. Each sample yielded at least 3 million CDR3-containing paired-end reads. All of the RNA was converted into first-strand cDNA using the Mint cDNA synthesis kit, with a TRBC-specific oligonucleotide serving as the primer. All cDNA was treated with uracil-DNA glycosylase and then went through a first 18-cycle PCR with the universal primers M1SS and BC2_uni_R. In the authors' own workflow: For normalization, 1 million high-quality reads were randomly selected from each sample, with every read carrying a distinct molecular identifier. Instead of being binned into consensus sequences, reads with shared molecular identifiers were discarded. MiTCR, set to a Q25 quality threshold and the strictest error-elimination algorithm, was used for CDR3 identification, clonotype clustering and error correction. Lower-bound total TCR beta diversity was estimated with a nonparametric unseen species model using Euler transformation. TCRdb applied fastp at Q25 and MiXCR to the public reads, then kept only in-frame beta chains. Entries are consolidated by CDR3 protein sequence, retaining the most common genes and DNA. These V and J calls are TCRdb output, not the study's own analysis. In all, the sample holds some 850,000 distinct CDR3 sequences, and around 24% of those were seen once. The ten largest clones represent over 2.5% of the sample.

The 35 to 40 donors, aged about 6 to 100 years, were systemically healthy Caucasian individuals from Russia. Each donor gave approximately 9.4 milliliters of peripheral blood, drawn into EDTA-treated Vacutainer tubes. Ficoll-Paque density-gradient centrifugation was used to isolate PBMCs, with at least 6.5 million obtained per sample. Total RNA was extracted from PBMCs with Trizol reagent, with at least 6 micrograms obtained per sample. For every donor, an aliquot of PBMCs went through flow cytometry to measure the percentages of naive CD45RAhigh/CD27high T cells. At the junction V is shortened by 3 bases and J by 3 bases, with 9 bases in between. CDR1 and CDR2, looked up from the germline V gene, are MDHEN and SYDVKM. Measured from the cysteine to the phenylalanine, the CDR3 is 14 residues long. Only the CDR3 part of the read is kept: 42 bases, read in frame from the first base. The same data also went into a second study, on T cells of mothers and their children. That second report states: Nine systemically healthy Caucasian individuals, comprising three mothers and their six children, were included as donors. cDNA synthesis used all of the extracted RNA, with approximately 1.4 ug of RNA in each 15 ul reaction. In the second PCR, the M1S primer added sample barcodes and 2-4 random nucleotides. Each mother yielded over 9.5 million TCR beta CDR3 reads and each child 3 million or so reads. TCR recombination output is similarly shaped by thymic selection in related and unrelated pairs, with a minor effect exerted by inherited differences. Normalized repertoire overlap was always slightly but never significantly higher in related than unrelated mother-child pairs. No persistent microchimeric T cell clones were found, with a detection sensitivity of roughly 99 clones per million clonotypes. In the study, deep NGS was used to compare the TCR beta repertoires of mothers and children, and features distinguishing related mother-child pairs from unrelated individuals were sought. Mothers averaged roughly 40 +/- 4 years of age and children averaged around 10 +/- 4 years. After adapter ligation was performed with NEBNext reagents, the libraries were sequenced on an Illumina HiSeq 2000 with 100+100 nt paired-end reads. To avoid cross-contamination, the mother libraries and the child libraries were prepared a month apart and sequenced in separate runs. For each donor, somewhere between 500,000 and 2,000,000 distinct TCR beta clonotypes were identified. Naive TCR beta clonotypes were estimated from low-frequency clonotypes matched to each donor's FACS-determined naive share, without sorting.

In this chain, TRBV28 is recombined with TRBJ1-5; the D gene cannot be resolved reliably. The receptor was derived from a boy aged 5-17 years in good health. The sequenced sample consisted of blood. The CDR3 corresponds to CASSLRVTNQPQHF. The sequence in DNA is TGTGCCAGCAGTTTGAGGGTCACCAATCAGCCCCAGCATTTT.